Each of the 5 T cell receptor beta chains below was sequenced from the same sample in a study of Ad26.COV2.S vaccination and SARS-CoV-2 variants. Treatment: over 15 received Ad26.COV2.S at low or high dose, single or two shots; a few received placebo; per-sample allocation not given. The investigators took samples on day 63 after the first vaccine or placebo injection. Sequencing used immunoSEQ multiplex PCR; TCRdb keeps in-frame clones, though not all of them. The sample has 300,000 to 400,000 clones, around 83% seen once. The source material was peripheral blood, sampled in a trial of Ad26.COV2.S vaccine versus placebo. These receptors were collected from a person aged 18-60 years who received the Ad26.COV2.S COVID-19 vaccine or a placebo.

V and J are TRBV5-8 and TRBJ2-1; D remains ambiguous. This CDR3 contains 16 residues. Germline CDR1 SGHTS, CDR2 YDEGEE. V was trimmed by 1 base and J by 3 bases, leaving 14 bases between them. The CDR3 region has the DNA TGTGCCAGCAGCTTGTCGGTGGGCGGAAACTACAATGAGCAGTTCTTC. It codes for CASSLSVGGNYNEQFF.

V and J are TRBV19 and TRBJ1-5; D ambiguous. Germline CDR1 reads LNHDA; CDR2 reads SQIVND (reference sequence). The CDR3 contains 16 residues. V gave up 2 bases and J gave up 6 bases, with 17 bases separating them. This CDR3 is CASSIRSTGLGQPQHF. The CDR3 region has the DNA TGTGCCAGTAGTATACGCTCGACGGGGTTGGGTCAGCCCCAGCATTTT.

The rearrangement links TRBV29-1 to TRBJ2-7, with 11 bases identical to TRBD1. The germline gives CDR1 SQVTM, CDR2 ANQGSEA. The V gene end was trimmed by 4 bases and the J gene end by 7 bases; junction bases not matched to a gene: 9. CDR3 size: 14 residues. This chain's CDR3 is CSVVGWDRGYEQYF. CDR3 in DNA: TGCAGCGTTGTTGGCTGGGACAGGGGGTATGAGCAGTACTTC.

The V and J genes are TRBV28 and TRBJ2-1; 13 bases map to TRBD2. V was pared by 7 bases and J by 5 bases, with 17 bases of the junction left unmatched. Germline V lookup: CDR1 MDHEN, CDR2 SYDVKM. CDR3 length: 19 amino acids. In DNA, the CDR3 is TGTGCCAGCAAAATTGCCGGGACTAGCGGGACGAGGGGGGACAATGAGCAGTTCTTC. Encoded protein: CASKIAGTSGTRGDNEQFF.

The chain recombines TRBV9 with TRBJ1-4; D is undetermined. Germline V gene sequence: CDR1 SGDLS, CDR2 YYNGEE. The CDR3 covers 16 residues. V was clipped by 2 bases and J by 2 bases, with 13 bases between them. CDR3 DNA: TGTGCCAGCAGCGTCTATCGAGGTTTGACTAATGAAAAACTGTTTTTT. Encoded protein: CASSVYRGLTNEKLFF.